The source of this T cell receptor beta chain is a study of cytomegalovirus exposure and HLA in healthy donors. As for the study in general: A subsequent analysis reported that the 95 to 150 validation repertoires were produced on the same platform that had also been used for the approximately 710 first-cohort repertoires.

General observations from the study: For most TCR sequences rarity was the rule, although some public TCRs occurred in many donors. In the 95 to 150 validation repertoires, a later analysis found that first-cohort TCR clusters tended to co-occur. The classifier, whose performance was assessed in both the original and validation cohorts, reportedly diagnosed cytomegalovirus status with high specificity and sensitivity.

Trimming cost V 0 bases and J 13 bases, with 21 bases left between them. This CDR3 contains 16 residues. Germline V gives CDR1 LGHNA, CDR2 YSLEER. Data came from immunoSEQ multiplex PCR; TCRdb stores just in-frame clones and leaves some out. The data contain over 250,000 clones, around 85% of them seen just once; the ten biggest clones take up 0.95% to 1.1%. On this clone: The antigen is not known.

This TCR was recovered from a woman aged 18-29 years in good health and CMV-seronegative. Sequencing used PBMCs. V usage is TRBV4-3 and J usage is TRBJ1-4; D is unresolved. The CDR3 is CASSQESNSRGKLLFF. CDR3 bases: TGCGCCAGCAGCCAAGAATCGAACTCTCGGGGAAAACTACTGTTTTTT.